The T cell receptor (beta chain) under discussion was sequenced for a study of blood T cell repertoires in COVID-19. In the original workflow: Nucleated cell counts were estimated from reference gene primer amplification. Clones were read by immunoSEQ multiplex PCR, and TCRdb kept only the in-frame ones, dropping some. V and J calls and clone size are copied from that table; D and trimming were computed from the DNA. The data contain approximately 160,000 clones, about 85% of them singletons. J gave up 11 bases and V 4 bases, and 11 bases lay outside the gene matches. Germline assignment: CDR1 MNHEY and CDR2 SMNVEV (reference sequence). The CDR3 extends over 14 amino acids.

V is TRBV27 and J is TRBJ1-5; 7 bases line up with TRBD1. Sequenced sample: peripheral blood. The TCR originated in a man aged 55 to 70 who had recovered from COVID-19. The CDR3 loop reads CASSYLTGLPTQHF. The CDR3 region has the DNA TGTGCCAGCAGTTACTTGACAGGGCTTCCGACCCAGCATTTT.